The clone carrying this T cell receptor (beta chain) showed up just a few times. TCRdb ran MiXCR on the RT-PCR reads and lists one entry per CDR3 protein. This sample has almost 700,000 distinct CDR3 sequences, with 14% found just once. The CDR3 loop spans 13 amino acids. The V gene's germline CDR1 is SGHTA and CDR2 FQGTGA. V trimming: 4 bases; J trimming: 10 bases; junction bases outside the gene matches: 6. The rearrangement uses TRBV7-3 and TRBJ2-1, with 8 bases matching TRBD2. The sample was memory CD4+ T cells from blood. This sequence originates from a female donor in good health, serving as a healthy control. As DNA, the CDR3 is TGTGCCAGCAGCTCTTCACAGCGGGGGGAGCAGTTCTTC. Translating it yields CASSSSQRGEQFF.